This T cell receptor (beta chain) was sequenced for a study of OX40 agonist ivuxolimab in advanced cancers. On the study more broadly: Treatment of patients was with ivuxolimab, an agonistic anti-OX40 (CD134) antibody.

Profiling relied on immunoSEQ multiplex PCR, and the TCRdb table lists in-frame clones only, not all of them. The sample lists around 53,000 clones, about 88% seen once, with 0.5% to 0.65% in the top ten. The CDR3 is made up of 14 amino acids. V was trimmed by 2 bases and J by 0 bases, leaving 8 bases between them. The germline V gene has CDR1 SGHNT and CDR2 YYREEE (reference sequence). Sequencing was performed on CD4+ or CD8+ T cells sorted from blood, taken in a trial of the OX40 agonist ivuxolimab. This sequence joins TRBV5-4 and TRBJ1-1; D unresolved. This receptor was obtained from an adult with an advanced solid tumor such as melanoma, head and neck, liver or kidney cancer. This CDR3 is CASSFREVNTEAFF. The CDR3 DNA is TGTGCCAGCAGCTTCCGGGAGGTGAACACTGAAGCTTTCTTT.